A selection of T cell receptor beta chains follows, all from one sample in a study of regulatory T cells in long-lasting Graves disease. A single record per CDR3 protein comes from TCRdb applying MiXCR to the multiplex PCR reads. This table has a few hundred thousand distinct CDR3 sequences, roughly 17% appearing once. The sample also formed part of further work on T cells in Graves' hyperthyroidism and ophthalmopathy.

The material sequenced was peripheral blood mononuclear cells (PBMCs), taken at new diagnosis, from a patient treated with antithyroid drugs. All receptors derive from a woman aged 18 to 35 with Graves disease. The CDR3 runs from the conserved cysteine through the conserved F or W. The D gene is left open where the match is weak. Clone size is not always given. Where it is, it says once, few, many or a class for expanded clones.

J	D	size	V	length	CDR3	DNA
TRBJ2-5	-	-	TRBV6-1	13	CASSTGIEETQYF	TGTGCCAGCAGCACAGGGATCGAAGAGACCCAGTACTTC
TRBJ1-1	-	many	TRBV28	12	CASKGLNTEAFF	TGTGCCAGCAAAGGGCTAAACACTGAAGCTTTCTTT
TRBJ1-1	-	few	TRBV19	15	CASSPDRRGNTEAFF	TGTGCCAGTAGCCCCGATCGGCGGGGGAACACTGAAGCTTTCTTT
TRBJ2-1	TRBD2	many	TRBV2	15	CASSDPGLAANEQFF	TGTGCCAGCAGCGATCCGGGACTAGCTGCCAATGAGCAGTTCTTC
TRBJ2-1	TRBD1	many	TRBV30	13	CAWDRTGASEQFF	TGTGCCTGGGACCGGACAGGGGCCAGCGAGCAGTTCTTC
TRBJ2-7	-	-	TRBV18	13	CASSPGEDYEQYF	TGTGCCAGCTCACCAGGAGAGGACTACGAGCAGTACTTC
TRBJ2-5	TRBD1	many	TRBV9	14	CASSHRDSQETQYF	TGTGCCAGCAGCCACCGGGACAGCCAAGAGACCCAGTACTTC
TRBJ2-3	-	few	TRBV10-1	14	CASSESPGSDTQYF	TGCGCCAGCAGTGAGTCACCGGGGTCAGATACGCAGTATTTT
TRBJ1-5	TRBD1	-	TRBV5-7	14	CASSLSRGYQPQHF	TGTGCCAGCAGCTTGAGCAGGGGGTATCAGCCCCAGCATTTT
TRBJ2-7	-	-	TRBV9	11	CASSVDGEQYF	TGTGCCAGCAGCGTAGACGGCGAGCAGTACTTC
TRBJ2-3	TRBD1	many	TRBV7-9	17	CASSFRRQGMGTDTQYF	TGTGCCAGCAGCTTTCGACGACAGGGGATGGGCACAGATACGCAGTATTTT
TRBJ2-7	-	many	TRBV20-1	12	CSASPGSHEQYF	TGCAGTGCTTCGCCAGGGAGCCACGAGCAGTACTTC
TRBJ2-5	-	few	TRBV5-1	13	CASSLDDSPTQYF	TGCGCCAGCAGCTTGGATGACAGCCCTACCCAGTACTTC
TRBJ1-1	-	many	TRBV6-5	13	CASSYSGSTEAFF	TGTGCCAGCAGTTACTCAGGGTCCACTGAAGCTTTCTTT
TRBJ2-1	-	few	TRBV20-1	12	CSASRVKDEQFF	TGCAGTGCTAGTCGGGTTAAGGATGAGCAGTTCTTC
TRBJ2-2	TRBD2	few	TRBV9	18	CASSVTSSGGGATGELFF	TGTGCCAGCAGCGTAACGTCCTCTGGCGGGGGGGCGACCGGGGAGCTGTTTTTT
TRBJ1-3	-	few	TRBV30	15	CAWSLAGIGGNTIYF	TGTGCCTGGAGTCTCGCCGGGATCGGTGGAAACACCATATATTTT
TRBJ1-2	-	-	TRBV20-1	15	CSARAGRAVVDGYTF	TGCAGTGCTAGAGCCGGGAGGGCTGTAGTGGATGGCTACACCTTC
TRBJ2-1	TRBD1	few	TRBV5-1	16	CASSALTGGVDNEQFF	TGCGCCAGCAGCGCCTTGACAGGGGGAGTGGACAATGAGCAGTTCTTC
TRBJ1-5	-	many	TRBV6-1	13	CASSPDYNQPQHF	TGTGCCAGCAGTCCGGACTATAATCAGCCCCAGCATTTT
TRBJ2-2	-	-	TRBV19	14	CASSLRFPPGELFF	TGTGCCAGTAGCCTACGTTTTCCCCCCGGGGAGCTGTTTTTT
TRBJ2-1	-	many	TRBV6-1	14	CASSPSWANNEQFF	TGTGCCAGCAGCCCCTCCTGGGCAAACAATGAGCAGTTCTTC
TRBJ1-1	TRBD1	many	TRBV5-6	16	CASSFRFGTGDTEAFF	TGTGCCAGCAGCTTTCGCTTCGGGACAGGGGACACTGAAGCTTTCTTT
TRBJ2-5	TRBD1	-	TRBV4-1	16	CASSSRTGLAKETQYF	TGCGCCAGCAGCTCGCGGACAGGGCTCGCCAAAGAGACCCAGTACTTC
TRBJ2-5	-	many	TRBV7-3	15	CASSSIGTSQETQYF	TGTGCCAGCAGCTCAATCGGGACAAGTCAAGAGACCCAGTACTTC
TRBJ2-3	-	many	TRBV29-1	11	CSVGGMDTQYF	TGCAGCGTTGGGGGTATGGATACGCAGTATTTT
TRBJ1-5	-	few	TRBV6-6	14	CASSYSQGNQPQHF	TGTGCCAGCAGTTACTCGCAGGGCAATCAGCCCCAGCATTTT
TRBJ2-7	TRBD1	many	TRBV5-5	14	CASSTMTGKNEQYF	TGTGCCAGCAGCACGATGACAGGGAAGAACGAGCAGTACTTC
TRBJ1-2	-	few	TRBV30	12	CAWSEAGYGYTF	TGTGCCTGGAGCGAAGCGGGGTATGGCTACACCTTC
TRBJ2-7	TRBD2	-	TRBV5-4	16	CASSAGTSGRLYEQYF	TGTGCCAGCAGCGCGGGGACTAGCGGGAGGCTCTACGAGCAGTACTTC
TRBJ2-2	-	-	TRBV14	13	CASSQVRTGRVFF	TGTGCCAGCAGCCAAGTCCGGACAGGGAGGGTGTTTTTT
TRBJ2-7	-	many	TRBV5-1	15	CASSLSREFSYEQYF	TGCGCCAGCAGCTTGTCACGGGAGTTCTCCTACGAGCAGTACTTC
TRBJ2-7	TRBD2	many	TRBV3-1	14	CASSLGGGNYEQYF	TGTGCCAGCAGCCTCGGCGGGGGGAACTACGAGCAGTACTTC
TRBJ2-1	TRBD2	many	TRBV2	15	CASSDWRGGHNEQFF	TGTGCCAGCAGTGATTGGCGGGGGGGCCACAATGAGCAGTTCTTC
TRBJ2-3	TRBD2	many	TRBV11-2	18	CASSPIPHSGRNADTQYF	TGTGCCAGCAGCCCGATCCCCCATAGCGGGAGAAATGCAGATACGCAGTATTTT
TRBJ2-5	TRBD1	many	TRBV11-1	14	CASSLQGAQETQYF	TGTGCCAGCAGCTTACAGGGGGCCCAAGAGACCCAGTACTTC
TRBJ2-2	-	-	TRBV12-3/TRBV12-4	13	CASSHRLARELFF	TGTGCCAGCAGTCACAGGCTCGCAAGGGAGCTGTTTTTT